One and the same sample provided the 30 T cell receptor beta chains below, sequenced in a study of cytomegalovirus exposure and HLA in healthy donors. Researchers ran the PCR with 60 Vbeta and 13 Jbeta primers. Libraries were prepared by immunoSEQ multiplex PCR; TCRdb keeps only in-frame clonotypes and omits some of them. Of roughly 90,000 clones listed, around 89% are singletons. Sequences were obtained from PBMCs. The receptor source for this set is a man between 18 and 29 years old in good health and CMV-seronegative.

The chain carries TRBV6-5 and TRBJ2-4; 9 bases align to TRBD1. The CDR3 totals 15 residues. Germline CDR1 MNHEY, CDR2 SVGAGI. J was trimmed by 7 bases and V by 4 bases; bases with no gene match: 8. The DNA for the CDR3 is TGTGCCAGCAGTTTGTTTAGCGACAGGGGGAACATTCAGTACTTC. The encoded protein is CASSLFSDRGNIQYF.

CDR3 DNA: TGTGCCAGCTCACCAACTAGACAGGCGTCGAACACCGGGGAGCTGTTTTTT. Translating gives CASSPTRQASNTGELFF. V usage is TRBV18 and J usage is TRBJ2-2; a possible D gene is TRBD1 (6 bases). The V and J ends lost 2 bases and 0 bases respectively, with 13 bases between them. The CDR3 runs 17 residues. Germline V gene data show CDR1 as KGHSH and CDR2 as LQKENI.

V gene TRBV7-9 combines with J gene TRBJ2-3; a weak D match, TRBD1 (5 bases). The CDR3 has 12 amino acids. The germline V gene encodes CDR1 SEHNR and CDR2 FQNEAQ (reference sequence). The ends were cut back, 4 bases at V and 4 bases at J, with 6 bases in the middle. The CDR3 loop reads CASSSGSDTQYF. The CDR3 nucleotides are TGTGCCAGCAGCTCAGGGTCAGATACGCAGTATTTT.

The CDR3 DNA is TGTGCCAGCAGCTTGCAGGGTCACGAGCAGTACTTC. This translates into CASSLQGHEQYF. This chain uses TRBV5-6 with TRBJ2-7; D is possibly TRBD1 (5 bases). CDR3 size: 12 residues. The V end lost 1 base, the J end lost 5 bases, and 7 bases lay between the germline ends. CDR1 and CDR2 from the germline V gene are SGHDT and YYEEEE.

The J gene is TRBJ2-3, the V gene TRBV4-3, with 9 bases identical to TRBD2. The CDR3 is made up of 16 amino acids. The V segment lost 0 bases and the J segment 5 bases; nucleotides outside the gene matches: 6. Looked up from germline, CDR1 is LGHNA and CDR2 is YSLEER. The CDR3 DNA follows: TGCGCCAGCAGCCAAGATTTCGGGACTAGCCGAGATACGCAGTATTTT. This sequence encodes CASSQDFGTSRDTQYF.

This chain connects TRBV19 to TRBJ1-2; the match to TRBD1 covers 9 bases. The germline V gene encodes CDR1 LNHDA and CDR2 SQIVND (reference sequence). V lost 9 bases and J lost 0; bases outside the gene matches: 5. The CDR3 covers 14 residues. CDR3 nucleotide sequence: TGTGCCAGCCGGGACAGGGAGGCTAACTATGGCTACACCTTC. This gives the protein CASRDREANYGYTF. The full variable domain, with the rest looked up from reference TRBV19 and TRBJ1-2, is DGGITQSPKYLFRKEGQNVTLSCEQNLNHDAMYWYRQDPGQGLRLIYYSQIVNDFQKGDIAEGYSVSREKKESFPLTVTSAQKNPTAFYLCASRDREANYGYTFGSGTRLTVV.

The gene calls are TRBV19 and TRBJ1-2, with 7 bases identical to TRBD1. CDR3 size: 15 residues. Germline loops: CDR1 LNHDA, CDR2 SQIVND (reference sequence). The V gene end was trimmed by 10 bases and the J gene end by 4 bases; junction bases not matched to a gene: 15. The CDR3 nucleotides are TGTGCCACCATGGGGACAGTTCACAACCTCTATGGCTACACCTTC. This sequence encodes CATMGTVHNLYGYTF.

This sequence joins TRBV28 and TRBJ1-6, with D possibly matching TRBD1 (6 bases). Germline values: CDR1 MDHEN, CDR2 SYDVKM. Trimming pared 8 bases from V and 0 bases from J, leaving 14 bases between. The CDR3 is 16 amino acids. This CDR3 reads CASLQGPHSYNSPLHF. CDR3 nucleotide sequence: TGTGCCAGCCTTCAGGGGCCCCACTCCTATAATTCACCCCTCCACTTT.

This chain uses TRBV27 with TRBJ2-7, with D uncertain. Germline V CDR1 and CDR2: MNHEY, SMNVEV (reference sequence). The germline V and J ends were trimmed by 8 bases and 7 bases, with 15 bases remaining between them. The CDR3 is 12 amino acids. The CDR3 nucleotides are TGTGCCAGCGCGGCGAAAGACTTGGAGCAGTACTTC. The encoded protein is CASAAKDLEQYF.

The genes are TRBV7-2 and TRBJ2-5; 12 bases agree with TRBD2. The J call could be wrong; TRBJ2-7 is a better fit for the DNA end. CDR1 and CDR2 from the germline V gene are SGHTA and FQGNSA. The CDR3 consists of 14 residues. This chain's CDR3 is CASSASGRANEQYF. The CDR3 DNA follows: TGTGCCAGCAGCGCTAGCGGGAGGGCCAACGAGCAGTACTTC.

V and J are TRBV5-1 and TRBJ2-1, with D possibly matching TRBD1 (5 bases). Trimming removed 1 base at V and 5 bases at J, with 10 bases between. Germline assignment: CDR1 SGHRS and CDR2 YFSETQ. CDR3 length equals 14 residues. The CDR3 coding sequence is TGCGCCAGCAGCTTGCAAGGGGTTAACAATGAGCAGTTCTTC. It codes for CASSLQGVNNEQFF.

CDR3 nucleotide sequence: TGCGCCAGCAGCTTGATAGCGGGAGCGGACAATGAGCAGTTCTTC. It specifies CASSLIAGADNEQFF. This chain uses TRBV5-1 with TRBJ2-1, with TRBD2 matching 9 bases. V lost 1 base and J lost 5; bases outside the gene matches: 4. This CDR3 region has 15 residues. Germline CDR1 is SGHRS and CDR2 is YFSETQ.

V gene TRBV7-6 combines with J gene TRBJ2-2; 7 bases agree with TRBD2. CDR1 is SGHVS, CDR2 FNYEAQ, per germline. V shed 0 bases and J 3 bases; nucleotides not matched to a gene: 4. The CDR3 consists of 16 residues. The CDR3 sequence is CASSLASGTDTGELFF. The CDR3 DNA reads TGTGCCAGCAGCTTAGCCAGCGGGACGGACACCGGGGAGCTGTTTTTT.

The gene calls are TRBV6-5 and TRBJ2-1; TRBD2 aligns across 8 bases. CDR1 MNHEY and CDR2 SVGAGI come from the germline V gene. The trim removed 4 bases at V and 4 bases at J, leaving 9 bases unmatched. The CDR3 extends over 16 amino acids. The CDR3 sequence: CASSLTTSVKYNEQFF. For the CDR3, the DNA is TGTGCCAGCAGTTTAACGACTAGCGTAAAGTACAATGAGCAGTTCTTC.

The gene calls are TRBV28 and TRBJ1-6; unclear D gene. V lost 3 bases and J 6 bases, leaving 3 bases between the germline ends. The germline V gene encodes CDR1 MDHEN and CDR2 SYDVKM. The CDR3 runs to 12 residues. Written as DNA, the CDR3 is TGTGCCAGCAGTTTTAGTAATTCACCCCTCCACTTT. This codes for CASSFSNSPLHF.

V and J are TRBV7-3 and TRBJ2-1, with 11 bases aligning to TRBD2. Looked up from germline, CDR1 is SGHTA and CDR2 is FQGTGA. The CDR3 runs to 20 residues. The V segment lost 1 base and the J segment 0 bases; nucleotides outside the gene matches: 11. In DNA form, the CDR3 reads TGTGCCAGCAGCTTAATCTCGGCTAGCGGGAGGCCGAGCTCCTACAATGAGCAGTTCTTC. Protein sequence: CASSLISASGRPSSYNEQFF.

The chain has TRBV7-2 and TRBJ2-7; TRBD2 agrees at 10 bases. The CDR3 contains 15 residues. Germline V gives CDR1 SGHTA, CDR2 FQGNSA. Trimming at V came to 5 bases and at J to 0 bases, leaving 4 bases not matched to a gene. The CDR3 DNA follows: TGTGCCAGCAGCCATGGACTAGCGGCCTCCTACGAGCAGTACTTC. It specifies CASSHGLAASYEQYF. The entire variable domain, with the rest obtained from reference TRBV7-2 and TRBJ2-7, is as follows: GAGVSQSPSNKVTEKGKDVELRCDPISGHTALYWYRQSLGQGLEFLIYFQGNSAPDKSGLPSDRFSAERTGGSVSTLTIQRTQQEDSAVYLCASSHGLAASYEQYFGPGTRLTVT.

This rearrangement joins TRBV15 to TRBJ2-7; the D gene is possibly TRBD1 (5 bases). Germline V lookup: CDR1 LNHNV, CDR2 YYDKDF (reference sequence). This CDR3 comprises 15 residues. V lost 3 bases and J 0 bases, leaving 12 bases between the germline ends. CDR3 region: CATSRLQVSSYEQYF. The DNA for the CDR3 is TGTGCCACCAGCAGGTTACAGGTTAGCTCCTACGAGCAGTACTTC. Looking up the rest from reference TRBV15 and TRBJ2-7 gives the full variable domain: DAMVIQNPRYQVTQFGKPVTLSCSQTLNHNVMYWYQQKSSQAPKLLFHYYDKDFNNEADTPDNFQSRRPNTSFCFLDIRSPGLGDTAMYLCATSRLQVSSYEQYFGPGTRLTVT.

In this sample, this clone turned up a few times. The rearrangement uses TRBV7-9 and TRBJ1-1; D ambiguous. Germline V gives CDR1 SEHNR, CDR2 FQNEAQ (reference sequence). V was cut by 1 base and J by 5 bases, with 8 bases left in between. The CDR3 has 13 residues. CDR3 amino acids: CASSLDPGTEAFF. CDR3 nucleotides: TGTGCCAGCAGCTTAGATCCCGGGACTGAAGCTTTCTTT. Combining the CDR3 with reference TRBV7-9 and TRBJ1-1 gives the whole variable domain DTGVSQNPRHKITKRGQNVTFRCDPISEHNRLYWYRQTLGQGPEFLTYFQNEAQLEKSRLLSDRFSAERPKGSFSTLEIQRTEQGDSAMYLCASSLDPGTEAFFGQGTRLTVV.

The rearrangement joins TRBV7-3 to TRBJ2-1, with a possible D match to TRBD2 (6 bases). V lost 1 base to trimming and J lost 0 bases, with 7 bases between them. Germline V gene sequence: CDR1 SGHTA, CDR2 FQGTGA. This CDR3 has 15 residues. The CDR3 region has the DNA TGTGCCAGCAGCTTAAGCGGGGTCTCCTACAATGAGCAGTTCTTC. This encodes CASSLSGVSYNEQFF. Full variable domain (outside the CDR3, taken from reference TRBV7-3 and TRBJ2-1): GAGVSQTPSNKVTEKGKYVELRCDPISGHTALYWYRQSLGQGPEFLIYFQGTGAADDSGLPNDRFFAVRPEGSVSTLKIQRTERGDSAVYLCASSLSGVSYNEQFFGPGTRLTVL.

In this sample, this clone turned up once. The V and J genes are TRBV29-1 and TRBJ2-7; 8 bases match TRBD2. CDR3 length: 16 residues. Losses at the gene ends were 4 bases for V and 3 bases for J; bases not matched to a gene: 14. Germline assignment: CDR1 SQVTM and CDR2 ANQGSEA. CDR3 nucleotide sequence: TGCAGCGTTGCCCAGGCGGCCGGGACTAGTAACTACGAGCAGTACTTC. It specifies CSVAQAAGTSNYEQYF.

The genes are TRBV10-3 and TRBJ2-1; 10 positions agree with TRBD1. The germline V gene has CDR1 ENHRY and CDR2 SYGVKD. The CDR3 is 13 amino acids. V gave up 9 bases and J gave up 8 bases; unmatched junction bases: 7. In DNA, the CDR3 is TGTGCCATTAAGGACAGGGGGTATGATGAGCAGTTCTTC. Its protein is CAIKDRGYDEQFF.

The chain has TRBV19 and TRBJ2-3; no definite D call. CDR1 and CDR2 from the germline V gene are LNHDA and SQIVND (reference sequence). This CDR3 region has 15 residues. Between the trimmed V and J ends, which lost 5 bases and 0 bases, there was a span of 12 bases. CDR3 bases: TGTGCCAGTAGTCCTGGGCAGGTGAGCACAGATACGCAGTATTTT. Encoded protein: CASSPGQVSTDTQYF.

This sequence joins TRBV7-3 and TRBJ2-3, with D possibly TRBD2 on 5 matching bases. CDR1 and CDR2 from the germline V gene are SGHTA and FQGTGA. V shed 6 bases and J shed 2 bases, with 9 bases lying between them. CDR3 length: 13 amino acids. As DNA, the CDR3 is TGTGCCAGCAGTACGCTAGCCACAGATACGCAGTATTTT. Translating it yields CASSTLATDTQYF.

In its sample, this clone was seen once. This rearrangement joins TRBV9 to TRBJ2-5, with 7 nucleotides matching TRBD2. V lost 0 bases to trimming and J lost 4 bases; unmatched junction nucleotides: 6. This CDR3 region has 15 residues. Looked up from germline, CDR1 is SGDLS and CDR2 is YYNGEE. In DNA form, the CDR3 reads TGTGCCAGCAGCGTAGGCTCCGGCGGGGGAGAGACCCAGTACTTC. Residues: CASSVGSGGGETQYF.

The V gene is TRBV28, the J gene TRBJ2-1, with D possibly matching TRBD1 (5 bases). The CDR3 covers 13 residues. Germline CDR1 reads MDHEN; CDR2 reads SYDVKM. Trimming took 2 bases from V and 9 from J, leaving 11 bases between them. This chain's CDR3 is CASSLAGNGEQFF. Here the CDR3 DNA reads TGTGCCAGCAGTTTAGCAGGGAATGGTGAGCAGTTCTTC.

The V gene is TRBV4-1, the J gene TRBJ2-1; D is ambiguous. CDR1 is MGHRA, CDR2 YSYEKL, per germline. The V gene lost 0 bases and the J gene lost 5 bases, with 8 bases spanning the gap. CDR3 length equals 14 residues. CDR3: CASSQDWANNEQFF. In nucleotides, the CDR3 is TGCGCCAGCAGCCAAGATTGGGCGAACAATGAGCAGTTCTTC.

This rearrangement joins TRBV9 to TRBJ1-4; 9 bases agree with TRBD1. The CDR3 totals 16 residues. V dropped 3 bases and J dropped 8; count of bases not matched to a gene: 11. Germline loops: CDR1 SGDLS, CDR2 YYNGEE. As DNA, the CDR3 is TGTGCCAGCAGCGCGAACAGGGGGCGATTAGTAGAAAAACTGTTTTTT. Translating gives CASSANRGRLVEKLFF.

The genes are TRBV27 and TRBJ1-5; 11 bases are shared with TRBD1. In germline, CDR1 is MNHEY, CDR2 SMNVEV (reference sequence). The V segment lost 6 bases and the J segment 2 bases; nucleotides outside the gene matches: 9. This CDR3 has 17 residues. CDR3 in amino acids: CASRSGQGAQGNQPQHF. The CDR3, as DNA: TGTGCCAGCAGAAGTGGACAGGGGGCGCAGGGCAATCAGCCCCAGCATTTT.

The gene calls are TRBV5-6 and TRBJ2-1; the match to TRBD1 covers 9 bases. Germline trimming cut 0 bases from V and 9 bases from J; bases unmatched to any gene: 4. The CDR3 has 14 amino acids. Germline CDR1 reads SGHDT; CDR2 reads YYEEEE. The CDR3 DNA follows: TGTGCCAGCAGCTTGGGGACAGGGGAGGCTGAGCAGTTCTTC. It specifies CASSLGTGEAEQFF.